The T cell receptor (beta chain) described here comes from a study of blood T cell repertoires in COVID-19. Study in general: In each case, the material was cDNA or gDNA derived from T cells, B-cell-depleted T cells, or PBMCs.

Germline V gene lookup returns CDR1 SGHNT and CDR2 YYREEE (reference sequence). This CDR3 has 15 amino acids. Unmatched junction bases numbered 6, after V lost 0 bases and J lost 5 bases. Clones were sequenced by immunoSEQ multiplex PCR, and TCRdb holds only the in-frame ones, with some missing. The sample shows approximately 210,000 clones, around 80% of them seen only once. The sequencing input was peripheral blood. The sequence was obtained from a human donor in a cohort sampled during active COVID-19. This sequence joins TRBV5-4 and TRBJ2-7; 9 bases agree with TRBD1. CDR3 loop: CASSLVGQGAHEQYF. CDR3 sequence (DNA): TGTGCCAGCAGCTTGGTGGGACAGGGCGCCCACGAGCAGTACTTC.